These 30 T cell receptor beta chains share one sample of origin, sequenced in a study of T-cell memory formation after mild COVID-19. TCRdb reprocessed the 5' RACE reads with MiXCR, giving one entry per CDR3 protein. Here the sample spans hundreds of thousands of distinct CDR3 sequences, roughly 22% being singletons. Sequencing was performed on PBMCs or a T cell subset sorted from them (not recorded which). The source is an adult woman who had mild COVID-19 (a few samples of this study predate the infection). Cell type and time point are not known.

This CDR3 reads CASTSLVASETQYF. The DNA of the CDR3 is TGTGCCAGCACCAGTCTCGTAGCTAGTGAGACCCAGTACTTC. The rearrangement uses TRBV12-3 or TRBV12-4 and TRBJ2-5; D gene unclear. The ends were cut back, 7 bases at V and 5 bases at J, with 17 bases in the middle. CDR3 length: 14 amino acids.

The chain has TRBV3-1 and TRBJ2-7, with D unclear. The germline V and J ends were trimmed by 0 bases and 2 bases, with 5 bases remaining between them. Germline V gene lookup returns CDR1 LGHDT and CDR2 YNNKEL (reference sequence). The CDR3 sequence is 13 residues long. This CDR3 is CASSQDFTYEQYF. CDR3 sequence (DNA): TGTGCCAGCAGCCAAGATTTCACCTACGAGCAGTACTTC.

Ten or more counts support this clonotype. The chain couples TRBV7-2 to TRBJ2-7, with 7 bases lining up with TRBD1. In germline, CDR1 is SGHTA, CDR2 FQGNSA. The CDR3 loop spans 13 amino acids. V gave up 5 bases and J gave up 6 bases; unmatched junction bases: 7. The CDR3: CASSPQGIGEQYF. The CDR3 DNA reads TGTGCCAGCAGCCCACAGGGGATTGGCGAGCAGTACTTC.

The chain combines TRBV27 with TRBJ2-7; TRBD2 matches 7 bases. Germline lookup yields CDR1 MNHEY and CDR2 SMNVEV (reference sequence). V lost 6 bases and J lost 2; bases outside the gene matches: 4. This CDR3 region has 13 residues. The CDR3: CASRTSNPYEQYF. In DNA form, the CDR3 reads TGTGCCAGCAGGACTAGCAACCCCTACGAGCAGTACTTC.

This clonotype was detected a few times. The rearrangement joins TRBV7-9 to TRBJ2-3; 14 bases fit TRBD2. The CDR3 contains 17 residues. Germline CDR1 SEHNR, CDR2 FQNEAQ (reference sequence). The trim removed 1 base at V and 4 bases at J, leaving 4 bases unmatched. The CDR3 here is CASSLGLAGGPADTQYF. The CDR3 nucleotides read TGTGCCAGCAGCTTAGGACTAGCGGGAGGGCCTGCAGATACGCAGTATTTT.

V and J are TRBV12-3 or TRBV12-4 and TRBJ1-5; weak D call: TRBD1 (6 bases). This CDR3 comprises 16 residues. Trimming stripped 4 bases from V and 3 bases from J, with 16 bases between. The DNA for the CDR3 is TGTGCCAGCAGTTCAGGGGTACAGGGTCCCAATCAGCCCCAGCATTTT. Encoded protein: CASSSGVQGPNQPQHF.

This clonotype was recorded a few times. This sequence joins TRBV3-1 and TRBJ2-7; 7 bases are shared with TRBD1. V shed 0 bases and J 5 bases; nucleotides not matched to a gene: 7. CDR3 length equals 15 residues. Germline-derived CDR1 and CDR2 are LGHDT and YNNKEL (reference sequence). In DNA form, the CDR3 reads TGTGCCAGCAGCCAAGATCGGCTACAGGGGAACGAGCAGTACTTC. This sequence encodes CASSQDRLQGNEQYF.

This clonotype appeared a few times. The CDR3 DNA reads TGCGCCAGCAGCCGTAGAACTAGCGGAACAGATACGCAGTATTTT. Its translation is CASSRRTSGTDTQYF. V is TRBV4-1 and J is TRBJ2-3; 8 nucleotides align to TRBD2. The CDR3 contains 15 residues. CDR1 and CDR2 (germline): MGHRA, YSYEKL. V lost 4 bases to trimming and J lost 3 bases; unmatched junction nucleotides: 6.

This clonotype has at least ten counts. The CDR3 protein is CASSLAPRYEQYF. CDR3 DNA sequence: TGTGCCAGCAGCTTGGCCCCCAGGTACGAGCAGTACTTC. The chain carries TRBV5-4 and TRBJ2-7; D is unresolved. Germline CDR1 SGHNT, CDR2 YYREEE (reference sequence). Trimming left V 0 bases short and J 4 bases short, with 8 bases between. This CDR3 has 13 residues.

This clonotype was detected a few times. The gene calls are TRBV9 and TRBJ1-3; D remains ambiguous. The CDR3 loop spans 12 amino acids. The ends were cut back, 2 bases at V and 7 bases at J, with 7 bases in the middle. Germline lookup yields CDR1 SGDLS and CDR2 YYNGEE. The CDR3 DNA reads as TGTGCCAGCAGCGTTGGATGGAACACCATATATTTT. This codes for CASSVGWNTIYF.

There are a few counts of this clonotype. The chain carries TRBV5-1 and TRBJ2-5; 12 bases map to TRBD1. J was trimmed by 5 bases and V by 2 bases; bases with no gene match: 7. The length of the CDR3 is 16 residues. Germline loops: CDR1 SGHRS, CDR2 YFSETQ. The CDR3 spells CASSFPGTGGFETQYF. The CDR3 DNA sequence: TGCGCCAGCAGCTTCCCCGGGACAGGGGGCTTCGAGACCCAGTACTTC.

This clonotype was seen a handful of times. The chain links TRBV2 to TRBJ1-2, with 10 bases that match TRBD1. The germline CDR1 and CDR2 sequences are SNHLY and FYNNEI. The CDR3 consists of 14 residues. V lost 6 bases and J lost 0; bases outside the gene matches: 1. The CDR3 here is CASRGTGANYGYTF. DNA for the CDR3: TGTGCCAGCAGGGGGACAGGGGCTAACTATGGCTACACCTTC.

In its sample, this clonotype was seen a few times. This chain connects TRBV6-5 to TRBJ2-1; D may be TRBD1 (5 bases). This CDR3 region has 16 residues. Trimming left V 3 bases short and J 7 bases short, with 19 bases between. Germline CDR1 reads MNHEY; CDR2 reads SVGAGI. The DNA for the CDR3 is TGTGCCAGCAGTTATGTTACCGGGTCGTACAGGAATGAGCAGTTCTTC. It yields the protein CASSYVTGSYRNEQFF.

The chain couples TRBV6-7 to TRBJ2-1, with D possibly matching TRBD1 (5 bases). TRBV6-7 qualifies as an ORF whose function is uncertain. This CDR3 spans 11 amino acids. Trimming took off 8 bases at V and 7 bases at J, with 9 bases between the two ends. The CDR3, as DNA: TGTGCCAGCCCCGGACAAAATGAGCAGTTCTTC. Encoded protein: CASPGQNEQFF.

This clonotype has only a few counts. The chain combines TRBV30 with TRBJ1-2; D might be TRBD1 (6 bases). CDR1 and CDR2 (germline): GTSNPN, SVGIG (reference sequence). This CDR3 comprises 13 residues. V was cut by 8 bases and J by 3 bases, with 16 bases left in between. CDR3 DNA: TGTGCCGGGGCGGAGGGGGGCGACTATGGCTACACCTTC. This codes for CAGAEGGDYGYTF.

This clonotype came up a few times. The chain joins TRBV21-1 to TRBJ2-7; TRBD1, the table's D call, lacks a check against the DNA. TRBV21-1 represents a pseudogene. The CDR3 is 14 residues long. CDR3 region: CASTEGGLSYEQYF. Written as DNA, the CDR3 is TGTGCCAGCACAGAGGGGGGCCTCTCCTACGAGCAGTACTTC.

The rearrangement uses TRBV7-3 and TRBJ2-7, with TRBD2 identical over 11 bases. This CDR3 region has 15 residues. V was clipped by 6 bases and J by 4 bases; unmatched bases: 8. The germline V gene encodes CDR1 SGHTA and CDR2 FQGTGA. CDR3 bases: TGTGCCAGCAGTGCCGGACTAGCGGGCGAGTACGAGCAGTACTTC. It codes for CASSAGLAGEYEQYF.

The CDR3 DNA reads TGTGCCAGCAGTCGACCGAACACTGAAGCTTTCTTT. It encodes CASSRPNTEAFF. The chain combines TRBV6-2 or TRBV6-3 with TRBJ1-1; D gene unclear. V lost 5 bases and J 1 base, leaving 5 bases between the germline ends. Germline values: CDR1 MNHEY, CDR2 SVGEGT. This CDR3 has 12 residues.

This clonotype was seen more than once but under ten times. The chain is built from TRBV30 and TRBJ2-1; D assignment may be TRBD1 or TRBD2 (5 bases each). CDR3 length: 12 amino acids. CDR1 and CDR2 (germline): GTSNPN, SVGIG (reference sequence). Trimming pared 2 bases from V and 12 bases from J, leaving 14 bases between. Written as DNA, the CDR3 is TGTGCCTGGAGTTTCGAGGGACCTAGGCAGTTCTTC. The encoded protein is CAWSFEGPRQFF.

The rearrangement uses TRBV7-8 and TRBJ2-7, with D possibly being TRBD1 or TRBD2 (5 bases each). The CDR3 is 14 residues long. CDR1 is SGHVS and CDR2 is FQNEAQ in the germline V gene. With 5 bases removed from V and 3 bases from J, the gap between germline ends came to 14 bases. CDR3 loop: CASSEGWDHYEQYF. CDR3 in DNA: TGTGCCAGCAGCGAGGGCTGGGACCACTACGAGCAGTACTTC.

The rearrangement uses TRBV20-1 and TRBJ2-2; TRBD2 might be the D (6 bases). Trimming shortened V by 1 base and J by 5 bases, and 14 bases separated the two germline ends. The CDR3 is 15 residues long. The germline V gene encodes CDR1 DFQATT and CDR2 SNEGSKA (reference sequence). CDR3: CSARARLASTGELFF. As DNA, the CDR3 is TGCAGTGCTAGAGCAAGGCTAGCGTCAACCGGGGAGCTGTTTTTT.

The genes are TRBV6-1 and TRBJ2-6; D is undetermined. This CDR3 is 15 amino acids long. Between the trimmed V and J ends, which lost 5 bases and 0 bases, there was a span of 8 bases. Germline values: CDR1 MNHNS, CDR2 SASEGT. The DNA for the CDR3 is TGTGCCAGCAGTTCCCGCCTCTCTGGGGCCAACGTCCTGACTTTC. This sequence encodes CASSSRLSGANVLTF.

This clonotype was found a few times. The gene calls are TRBV29-1 and TRBJ2-3; no firm D call. The germline V and J ends were trimmed by 0 bases and 6 bases, with 7 bases remaining between them. CDR1 is SQVTM, CDR2 ANQGSEA, per germline. The CDR3 contains 12 residues. CDR3 coding DNA: TGCAGCGTTGAAGATGTGCAGGATACGCAGTATTTT. As protein: CSVEDVQDTQYF.

The chain carries TRBV6-5 and TRBJ2-5; 8 bases are a match to TRBD1. V lost 2 bases to trimming and J lost 1 base; unmatched junction nucleotides: 9. Germline values: CDR1 MNHEY, CDR2 SVGAGI. The CDR3 covers 17 residues. The CDR3 loop is CASSYEYRDRSQETQYF. The CDR3 region has the DNA TGTGCCAGCAGTTACGAGTACCGGGACAGGAGCCAAGAGACCCAGTACTTC.

This clonotype was detected many times. The gene calls are TRBV9 and TRBJ2-2; the D is unclear. This CDR3 is built from 15 residues. In germline, CDR1 is SGDLS, CDR2 YYNGEE. The V gene lost 0 bases and the J gene lost 1 base, with 7 bases spanning the gap. The CDR3 DNA follows: TGTGCCAGCAGCGTAGGCCCGGGGAACACCGGGGAGCTGTTTTTT. Protein: CASSVGPGNTGELFF. Full variable domain (missing parts from reference TRBV9 and TRBJ2-2): DSGVTQTPKHLITATGQRVTLRCSPRSGDLSVYWYQQSLDQGLQFLIQYYNGEERAKGNILERFSAQQFPDLHSELNLSSLELGDSALYFCASSVGPGNTGELFFGEGSRLTVL.

The V gene is TRBV11-2, the J gene TRBJ1-1; D perhaps matches TRBD1 (5 bases). CDR1 and CDR2 (germline): SGHAT, FQNNGV. The V end was cut by 1 base, the J end by 9 bases, with 15 bases between. The CDR3 runs 14 residues. CDR3 residues: CASSLGGTAFKAFF. The CDR3 DNA is TGTGCCAGCAGCTTAGGAGGGACCGCCTTTAAAGCTTTCTTT.

This clonotype was seen only a few times. The chain links TRBV7-8 to TRBJ2-2, with TRBD2 identical over 11 bases. The CDR3 has 15 amino acids. After removal of 4 bases from V and 5 bases from J, the junction contained 3 bases not matched to a gene. Germline loops: CDR1 SGHVS, CDR2 FQNEAQ. The CDR3 region is CASSSRLAGTGELFF. For the CDR3, the DNA is TGTGCCAGCAGCTCCAGACTAGCGGGGACCGGGGAGCTGTTTTTT.

This clonotype was counted between two and nine times. The rearrangement joins TRBV7-9 to TRBJ2-7; 9 bases align to TRBD1. The ends lost 1 base at V and 5 bases at J; junction bases unmatched: 9. Germline V gives CDR1 SEHNR, CDR2 FQNEAQ (reference sequence). This CDR3 contains 16 residues. The CDR3 sequence: CASSLVSGQGGNEQYF. CDR3 nucleotides: TGTGCCAGCAGCTTAGTATCGGGACAGGGAGGGAACGAGCAGTACTTC.

V is TRBV24-1 and J is TRBJ1-1; D is unresolved. The CDR3 is made up of 15 amino acids. The germline gives CDR1 KGHDR, CDR2 SFDVKD. V gave up 2 bases and J gave up 1 base, with 10 bases separating them. CDR3 sequence reads: CATSDSRTGNTEAFF. CDR3 sequence (DNA): TGTGCCACCAGTGATTCCAGGACGGGGAACACTGAAGCTTTCTTT.

This clonotype was seen a few times. This rearrangement joins TRBV7-9 to TRBJ2-2; TRBD2 might be the D (6 bases). The CDR3 covers 16 residues. With 5 bases removed from V and 3 bases from J, the gap between germline ends came to 16 bases. Looked up from germline, CDR1 is SEHNR and CDR2 is FQNEAQ (reference sequence). This CDR3 reads CASSDPRDSYTGELFF. The CDR3 coding sequence is TGTGCCAGCAGCGACCCCCGGGACTCCTACACCGGGGAGCTGTTTTTT.